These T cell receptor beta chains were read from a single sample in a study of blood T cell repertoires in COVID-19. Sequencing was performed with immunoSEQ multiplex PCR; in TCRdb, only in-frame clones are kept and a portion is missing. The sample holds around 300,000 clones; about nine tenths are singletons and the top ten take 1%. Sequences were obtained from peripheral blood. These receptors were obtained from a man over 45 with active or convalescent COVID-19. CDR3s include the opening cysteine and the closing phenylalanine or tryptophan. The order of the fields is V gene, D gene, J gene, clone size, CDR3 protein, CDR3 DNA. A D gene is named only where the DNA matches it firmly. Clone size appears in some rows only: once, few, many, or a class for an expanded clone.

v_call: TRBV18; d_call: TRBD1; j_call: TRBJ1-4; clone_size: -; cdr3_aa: CASSPDRAGEKLFF; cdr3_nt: TGTGCCAGCTCACCTGACAGGGCGGGGGAAAAACTGTTTTTT
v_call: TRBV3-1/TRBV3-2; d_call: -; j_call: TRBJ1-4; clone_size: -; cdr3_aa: CASSQAAGVPNEKLFF; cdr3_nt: TGTGCCAGCAGCCAAGCCGCCGGGGTACCTAATGAAAAACTGTTTTTT
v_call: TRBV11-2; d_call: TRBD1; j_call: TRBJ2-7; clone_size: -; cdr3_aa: CASRGTGEVYEQYF; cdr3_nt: TGTGCCAGCAGAGGGACAGGGGAGGTTTACGAGCAGTACTTC
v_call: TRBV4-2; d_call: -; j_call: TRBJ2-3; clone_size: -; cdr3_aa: CASSQIPSTDTQYF; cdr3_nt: TGTGCCAGCAGCCAAATTCCTAGCACAGATACGCAGTATTTT
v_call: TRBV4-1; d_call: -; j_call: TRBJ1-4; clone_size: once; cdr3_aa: CASSPSDQNEKLFF; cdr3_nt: TGCGCCAGCAGCCCTTCAGATCAGAATGAAAAACTGTTTTTT
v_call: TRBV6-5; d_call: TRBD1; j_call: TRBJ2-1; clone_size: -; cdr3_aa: CASRTGGAGYNEQFF; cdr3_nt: TGTGCCAGCCGGACAGGGGGCGCGGGTTACAATGAGCAGTTCTTC
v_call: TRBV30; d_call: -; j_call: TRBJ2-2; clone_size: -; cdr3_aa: CAWRWLVDTGELFF; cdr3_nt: TGTGCCTGGAGGTGGCTAGTGGACACCGGGGAGCTGTTTTTT
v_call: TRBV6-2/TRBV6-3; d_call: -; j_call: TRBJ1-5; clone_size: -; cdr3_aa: CASSRQNSNQPQHF; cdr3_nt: TGTGCCAGCAGTCGACAAAATAGCAATCAGCCCCAGCATTTT
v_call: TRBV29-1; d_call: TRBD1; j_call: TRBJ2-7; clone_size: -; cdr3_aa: CSGGTGTGGEQYF; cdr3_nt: TGCAGCGGGGGAACCGGGACAGGTGGAGAGCAGTACTTC
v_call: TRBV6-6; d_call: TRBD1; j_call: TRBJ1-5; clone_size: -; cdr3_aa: CASLKQGSGQPQHF; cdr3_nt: TGTGCCAGCCTTAAACAGGGGTCGGGTCAGCCCCAGCATTTT
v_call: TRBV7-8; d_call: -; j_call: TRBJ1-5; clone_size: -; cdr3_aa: CASSLQGVEQPQHF; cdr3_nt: TGTGCCAGCAGCTTACAGGGTGTAGAACAGCCCCAGCATTTT
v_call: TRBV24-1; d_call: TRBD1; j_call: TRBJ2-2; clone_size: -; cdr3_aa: CATSGRQGDTGELFF; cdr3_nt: TGTGCCACCAGTGGTAGACAGGGAGACACCGGGGAGCTGTTTTTT
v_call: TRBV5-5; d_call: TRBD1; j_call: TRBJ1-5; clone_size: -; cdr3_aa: CASSLRQGYNNQPQHF; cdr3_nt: TGTGCCAGCAGCCTCCGACAGGGCTATAACAATCAGCCCCAGCATTTT
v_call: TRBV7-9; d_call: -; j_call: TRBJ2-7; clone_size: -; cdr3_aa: CASSPFSGSYEQYF; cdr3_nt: TGTGCCAGCAGCCCTTTCTCGGGGTCCTACGAGCAGTACTTC
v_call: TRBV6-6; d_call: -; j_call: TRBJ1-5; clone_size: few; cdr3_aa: CASRGGPYQPQHF; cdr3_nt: TGTGCCAGCAGGGGGGGACCCTATCAGCCCCAGCATTTT
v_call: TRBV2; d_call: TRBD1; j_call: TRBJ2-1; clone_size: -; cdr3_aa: CASSDGTGYNEQFF; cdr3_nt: TGTGCCAGCAGTGATGGGACAGGTTACAATGAGCAGTTCTTC
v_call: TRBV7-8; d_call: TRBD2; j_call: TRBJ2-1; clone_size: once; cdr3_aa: CASTKMVVAGYNEQFF; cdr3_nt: TGTGCCAGCACCAAAATGGTGGTAGCGGGATACAATGAGCAGTTCTTC
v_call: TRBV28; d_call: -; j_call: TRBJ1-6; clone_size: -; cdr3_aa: CAQQSSYNSPLHF; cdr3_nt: TGCGCCCAACAGAGCTCCTATAATTCACCCCTCCACTTT
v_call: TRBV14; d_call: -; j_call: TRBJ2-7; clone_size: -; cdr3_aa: CASSPRRDYEQYF; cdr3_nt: TGTGCCAGCAGCCCGAGGAGAGACTACGAGCAGTACTTC
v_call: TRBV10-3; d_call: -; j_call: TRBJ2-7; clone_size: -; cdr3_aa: CAISESTQGYEQYF; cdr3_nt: TGTGCCATCAGTGAGTCGACTCAGGGCTACGAGCAGTACTTC
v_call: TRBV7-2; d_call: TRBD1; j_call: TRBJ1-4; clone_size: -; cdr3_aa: CASSLLNRGNEKLFF; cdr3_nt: TGTGCCAGCAGCTTATTGAACAGGGGTAATGAAAAACTGTTTTTT
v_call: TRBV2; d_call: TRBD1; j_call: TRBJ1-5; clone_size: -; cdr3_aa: CASRPGQGVYSNQPQHF; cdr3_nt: TGTGCCAGCAGACCGGGACAGGGGGTTTATAGCAATCAGCCCCAGCATTTT
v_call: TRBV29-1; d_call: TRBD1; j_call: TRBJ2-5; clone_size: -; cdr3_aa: CSVARTGGSEETQYF; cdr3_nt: TGCAGCGTTGCTAGGACAGGGGGCAGTGAAGAGACCCAGTACTTC
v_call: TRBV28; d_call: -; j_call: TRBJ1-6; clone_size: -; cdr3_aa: CASKTGGNSPLHF; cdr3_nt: TGTGCCAGCAAAACGGGTGGTAATTCACCCCTCCACTTT
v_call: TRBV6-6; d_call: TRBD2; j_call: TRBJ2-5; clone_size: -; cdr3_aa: CASSFGLAGGGETQYF; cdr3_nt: TGTGCCAGCAGTTTTGGACTAGCGGGAGGCGGAGAGACCCAGTACTTC
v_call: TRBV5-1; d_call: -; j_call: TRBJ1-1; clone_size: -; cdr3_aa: CASSLAGSSTTEAFF; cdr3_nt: TGCGCCAGCAGCTTGGCTGGGAGTTCGACCACTGAAGCTTTCTTT
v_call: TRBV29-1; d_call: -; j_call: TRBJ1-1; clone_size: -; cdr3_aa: CSVEGGEDTEAFF; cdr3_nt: TGCAGCGTTGAAGGGGGAGAAGACACTGAAGCTTTCTTT
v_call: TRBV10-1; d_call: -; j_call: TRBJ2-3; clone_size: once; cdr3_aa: CASSDAANTDTQYF; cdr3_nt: TGCGCCAGCAGTGACGCGGCGAACACAGATACGCAGTATTTT
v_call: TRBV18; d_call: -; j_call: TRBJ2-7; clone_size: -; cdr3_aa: CASSPSAGPYEQYF; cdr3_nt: TGTGCCAGCTCACCTTCGGCAGGTCCCTACGAGCAGTACTTC
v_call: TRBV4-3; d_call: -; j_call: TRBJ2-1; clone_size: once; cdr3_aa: CASSPGGHADNEQFF; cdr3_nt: TGCGCCAGCAGCCCGGGGGGACATGCGGACAATGAGCAGTTCTTC
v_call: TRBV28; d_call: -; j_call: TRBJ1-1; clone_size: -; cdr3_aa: CASRGGGTTEAFF; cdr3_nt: TGTGCCAGCCGGGGCGGGGGCACCACTGAAGCTTTCTTT
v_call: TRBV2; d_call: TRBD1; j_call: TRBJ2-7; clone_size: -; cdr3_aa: CASTSTGLSSYEQYF; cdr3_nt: TGTGCCAGCACCTCGACAGGGCTCTCCTCCTACGAGCAGTACTTC
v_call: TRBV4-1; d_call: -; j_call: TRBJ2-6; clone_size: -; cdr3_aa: CASSQASGANVLTF; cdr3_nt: TGCGCCAGCAGCCAAGCTTCTGGGGCCAACGTCCTGACTTTC
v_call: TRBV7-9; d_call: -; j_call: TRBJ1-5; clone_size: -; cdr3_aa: CASSRGEQGNQPQHF; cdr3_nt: TGTGCCAGCAGCAGGGGCGAGCAGGGCAATCAGCCCCAGCATTTT
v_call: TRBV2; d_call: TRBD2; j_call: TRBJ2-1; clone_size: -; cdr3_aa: CASGGSAGVVGGSYNEQFF; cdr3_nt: TGTGCCAGCGGCGGGTCAGCGGGAGTCGTGGGAGGCTCCTACAATGAGCAGTTCTTC